The 24 T cell receptor beta chains below come from one sample, sequenced in a study of CD8 T cells in ankylosing spondylitis. TCRdb reanalysed the 5' RACE reads using MiXCR and keeps one entry per CDR3 protein. The sample carries fewer than 200,000 distinct CDR3 sequences, roughly 10% recorded once. The sequencing input was blood, either unsorted or a sorted T cell fraction (not recorded which). The receptors originated from a female donor with ankylosing spondylitis or in good health (not recorded which).

About this clonotype: A much bigger clone sits one base away, suggesting this may be a read error. The CDR3 coding sequence is TGTACCTGGACGACAGATACGCAGTATTTT. Translating it yields CTWTTDTQYF. The J gene is TRBJ2-3, the V gene TRBV30; D gene uncertain. Germline lookup yields CDR1 GTSNPN and CDR2 SVGIG (reference sequence). The length of the CDR3 is 10 residues.

This clonotype showed up just a few times. The chain joins TRBV6-2 or TRBV6-3 to TRBJ2-1; 7 bases align to TRBD1. The ends lost 2 bases at V and 2 bases at J; junction bases unmatched: 6. This CDR3 has 16 amino acids. Germline assignment: CDR1 MNHEY and CDR2 SVGEGT. The CDR3, as DNA: TGTGCCAGCAGTTACGGGGGACAGTCCCCCTACAATGAGCAGTTCTTC. Its translation is CASSYGGQSPYNEQFF.

This clonotype was picked up a small number of times. J is TRBJ2-7 and V is TRBV9, with 9 bases fitting TRBD2. This CDR3 comprises 15 residues. V lost 2 bases, J lost 2 bases, and 5 bases stayed unmatched. The germline gives CDR1 SGDLS, CDR2 YYNGEE. The chain's CDR3 is CASSVSGSGTYEQYF. The CDR3 nucleotides read TGTGCCAGCAGCGTTAGCGGGAGTGGGACCTACGAGCAGTACTTC.

This clonotype has a handful of counts. This sequence joins TRBV27 and TRBJ1-5; TRBD1 is a possible D gene (5 bases). CDR1 is MNHEY and CDR2 is SMNVEV in the germline V gene (reference sequence). V was cut by 9 bases and J by 1 base, with 7 bases left in between. The CDR3 extends over 12 amino acids. The CDR3 protein is CASSGSNQPQHF. The CDR3 coding sequence is TGTGCCAGTTCAGGGAGCAATCAGCCCCAGCATTTT.

The chain employs TRBV6-1 and TRBJ2-1, with D unresolved. The germline V gene has CDR1 MNHNS and CDR2 SASEGT. The CDR3 loop spans 13 amino acids. Between the trimmed V and J ends, which lost 1 base and 9 bases, there was a span of 10 bases. CDR3 sequence reads: CASSEVTPVEQFF. DNA for the CDR3: TGTGCCAGCAGTGAAGTAACTCCCGTTGAGCAGTTCTTC.

This chain uses TRBV4-1 with TRBJ2-3, with D possibly TRBD2 on 5 matching bases. Per germline, CDR1 MGHRA and CDR2 YSYEKL. V was clipped by 2 bases and J by 6 bases, with 18 bases between them. This CDR3 comprises 16 residues. The DNA of the CDR3 is TGCGCCAGCAGCCAAATTAGAAGCGAGGGCTCGGATACGCAGTATTTT. Residues: CASSQIRSEGSDTQYF.

Only a few counts were recorded for this clonotype. The J gene is TRBJ2-1, the V gene TRBV4-2; no definite D call. Between the trimmed V and J ends, which lost 1 base and 6 bases, there was a span of 16 bases. The CDR3 runs to 16 residues. Per the germline V gene, CDR1 is LGHNA and CDR2 is YNFKEQ. In DNA, the CDR3 is TGTGCCAGCAGCCAAGTAATCAGCAGCGTCAGCAATGAGCAGTTCTTC. Translation: CASSQVISSVSNEQFF.

The V and J genes are TRBV9 and TRBJ2-2; D not certain. The V end lost 3 bases, the J end lost 8 bases, and 5 bases lay between the germline ends. The CDR3 is 11 amino acids. Germline CDR1 reads SGDLS; CDR2 reads YYNGEE. CDR3 loop: CASSALGELFF. CDR3 nucleotides: TGTGCCAGCAGCGCTTTGGGGGAGCTGTTTTTT.

CDR3 bases: TGTGCCAGCAATGCCTATATCGACTACTACACAGATACGCAGTATTTT. This translates into CASNAYIDYYTDTQYF. The chain employs TRBV6-1 and TRBJ2-3; a weak D match, TRBD2 (5 bases). The CDR3 has 16 residues. V gave up 7 bases and J gave up 2 bases, with 19 bases separating them. CDR1 MNHNS and CDR2 SASEGT come from the germline V gene.

This clonotype was picked up many times. This chain joins TRBV9 and TRBJ1-1; the D is unclear. This CDR3 spans 15 amino acids. The germline CDR1 and CDR2 sequences are SGDLS and YYNGEE. Deletions cut 3 bases from V and 1 base from J, with 13 bases between. Here the CDR3 reads CASSALRGTNTEAFF. CDR3 coding DNA: TGTGCCAGCAGCGCCCTCCGGGGAACGAACACTGAAGCTTTCTTT.

The chain employs TRBV19 and TRBJ1-2; D is possibly TRBD1 (5 bases). The V end lost 2 bases, the J end lost 6 bases, and 10 bases lay between the germline ends. Germline V gene lookup returns CDR1 LNHDA and CDR2 SQIVND (reference sequence). The CDR3 loop spans 13 amino acids. CDR3 nucleotides: TGTGCCAGTAGTATACGGGGGATCGATGGCTACACCTTC. Protein product: CASSIRGIDGYTF.

This clonotype has more than one count but fewer than ten. The genes are TRBV27 and TRBJ2-7; TRBD1 or TRBD2 may be the D gene (5 bases each). V lost 3 bases to trimming and J lost 6 bases, with 12 bases between them. The CDR3 totals 13 residues. Germline CDR1 and CDR2: MNHEY and SMNVEV (reference sequence). The CDR3 coding sequence is TGTGCCAGCAGTTTGGGACGTGGTGTCGAGCAGTACTTC. This codes for CASSLGRGVEQYF.

DNA of the CDR3: TGTGCCAGCAGCAAAGGACTAGCGGGAGACTACGAGCAGTACTTC. It codes for CASSKGLAGDYEQYF. V is TRBV9 and J is TRBJ2-7, with 13 bases aligning to TRBD2. Germline CDR1 reads SGDLS; CDR2 reads YYNGEE. V was clipped by 4 bases and J by 3 bases; unmatched bases: 4. This CDR3 contains 15 residues.

In this sample, this clonotype turned up many times. The chain combines TRBV4-2 with TRBJ1-1; 8 bases are shared with TRBD1. The germline V gene encodes CDR1 LGHNA and CDR2 YNFKEQ. This CDR3 is 16 amino acids long. V gave up 0 bases and J gave up 1 base; unmatched junction bases: 4. CDR3 region: CASSQDAGGWNTEAFF. CDR3 coding DNA: TGTGCCAGCAGCCAAGACGCAGGGGGCTGGAACACTGAAGCTTTCTTT.

In its sample, this clonotype was seen many times. The chain joins TRBV20-1 to TRBJ2-2; TRBD1 matches at 9 bases. Trimming at V came to 1 base and at J to 6 bases, leaving 6 bases not matched to a gene. The CDR3 is 15 residues long. Germline CDR1 and CDR2: DFQATT and SNEGSKA (reference sequence). CDR3 amino acids: CSARASGTGPGELFF. The DNA for the CDR3 is TGCAGTGCTAGAGCTTCCGGGACAGGGCCCGGGGAGCTGTTTTTT.

In this sample, this clonotype turned up many times. The V and J genes are TRBV7-9 and TRBJ2-3; 10 bases fit TRBD1. The CDR3 runs 15 residues. V was clipped by 3 bases and J by 6 bases; unmatched bases: 6. Germline assignment: CDR1 SEHNR and CDR2 FQNEAQ (reference sequence). The chain's CDR3 is CASSLDRGVTDTQYF. In DNA, the CDR3 is TGTGCCAGCAGCTTGGACAGGGGGGTTACGGATACGCAGTATTTT.

The chain is built from TRBV2 and TRBJ2-1; D might be TRBD1 or TRBD2, each matching 5 bases. The CDR3 runs to 14 residues. Between the trimmed V and J ends, which lost 7 bases and 9 bases, there was a span of 19 bases. Germline V CDR1 and CDR2: SNHLY, FYNNEI. Here the CDR3 reads CASTGLRGQIEQFF. CDR3 DNA: TGTGCCAGCACGGGATTACGGGGCCAGATTGAGCAGTTCTTC.

Ten or more counts support this clonotype. V usage is TRBV7-9 and J usage is TRBJ2-1; no definite D call. Germline values: CDR1 SEHNR, CDR2 FQNEAQ (reference sequence). The CDR3 has 14 residues. Trimming took 4 bases from V and 6 from J, leaving 13 bases between them. The CDR3 region is CASSSGLNPNEQFF. CDR3 nucleotides: TGTGCCAGCAGCTCTGGTTTGAACCCCAATGAGCAGTTCTTC.

The rearrangement uses TRBV15 and TRBJ2-5; weak D call: TRBD2 (6 bases). Germline CDR1 LNHNV, CDR2 YYDKDF (reference sequence). The V gene lost 6 bases and the J gene lost 1 base, with 24 bases spanning the gap. The CDR3 totals 18 residues. This CDR3 reads CATRPLATRNTPQETQYF. In DNA form, the CDR3 reads TGTGCCACCAGACCCCTGGCGACTAGGAACACCCCCCAAGAGACCCAGTACTTC.

The chain carries TRBV28 and TRBJ2-1, with TRBD2 as a possible D gene (5 bases). The V and J ends lost 4 bases and 3 bases respectively, with 25 bases between them. CDR1 is MDHEN and CDR2 is SYDVKM in the germline V gene. The CDR3 contains 19 residues. CDR3 sequence: CASSSPGYMTRDDYNEQFF. For the CDR3, the DNA is TGTGCCAGCAGTTCTCCGGGATATATGACCCGAGATGACTACAATGAGCAGTTCTTC.

This clonotype appeared many times. The J gene is TRBJ2-1, the V gene TRBV7-9, with 11 nucleotides matching TRBD2. Trimming took 5 bases from V and 6 from J; bases not matched to a gene: 9. CDR1 and CDR2 from the germline V gene are SEHNR and FQNEAQ (reference sequence). This CDR3 comprises 16 residues. CDR3 sequence: CASSPSLAGGSNEQFF. DNA for the CDR3: TGTGCCAGCAGCCCGAGTCTAGCGGGAGGCAGCAATGAGCAGTTCTTC.

This clonotype showed up many times. The chain couples TRBV12-3 or TRBV12-4 to TRBJ2-2; tentative D call: TRBD2 (6 bases). Trimming removed 7 bases at V and 5 bases at J, with 8 bases between. The CDR3 runs 12 residues. This CDR3 is CASNRETGELFF. CDR3 coding DNA: TGTGCCAGCAATCGGGAGACCGGGGAGCTGTTTTTT.

This clonotype was seen repeatedly, ten times or more. The V and J genes are TRBV3-1 and TRBJ1-2; unclear D gene. V was clipped by 0 bases and J by 3 bases, with 8 bases between them. Germline V gives CDR1 LGHDT, CDR2 YNNKEL (reference sequence). The CDR3 runs 14 residues. The CDR3 reads CASSQEGDYYGYTF. CDR3 coding DNA: TGTGCCAGCAGCCAAGAGGGAGACTACTATGGCTACACCTTC.

This clonotype was seen repeatedly, ten times or more. The rearrangement joins TRBV4-3 to TRBJ2-3; 7 positions agree with TRBD2. The V and J ends lost 4 bases and 11 bases, in that order; junction bases with no gene match: 12. The CDR3 extends over 14 amino acids. Germline CDR1 LGHNA, CDR2 YSLEER. The CDR3 nucleotides are TGCGCCAGCAGCCCAAGCGGCCTACGCGGGGGGCAGTATTTT. Translated: CASSPSGLRGGQYF.